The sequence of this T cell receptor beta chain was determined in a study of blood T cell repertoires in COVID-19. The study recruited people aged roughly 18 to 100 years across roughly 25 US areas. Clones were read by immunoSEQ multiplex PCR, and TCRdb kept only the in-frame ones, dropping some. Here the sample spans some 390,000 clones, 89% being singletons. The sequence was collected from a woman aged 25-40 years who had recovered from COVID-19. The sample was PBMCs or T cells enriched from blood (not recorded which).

The CDR3 nucleotides are TGTGCCAGCAGCTCCTTCGGGACAGGGAAGCAGCCCCAGCATTTT. It is translated as CASSSFGTGKQPQHF. The chain carries TRBV7-2 and TRBJ1-5, with 9 bases that match TRBD1. This CDR3 is 15 amino acids long. V shed 4 bases, J shed 7 bases, and the junction held 8 bases outside the gene matches. Germline V lookup: CDR1 SGHTA, CDR2 FQGNSA.